One and the same sample provided the 22 T cell receptor beta chains below, sequenced in a study of T cells expressing NK-cell markers. TCRdb re-called the 5' RACE reads; one entry per CDR3 protein, DNA not given. The sample includes about 170,000 distinct CDR3 sequences. The sequenced material came from blood T cells: a sorted CD56 or NKG2C T cell subset, CD4+ or CD8+ T cells, or bulk PBMC T cells (not recorded which). The receptors shown here come from a man aged 18-75 years in good health.

The V call is TRBV5-1, the J call TRBJ2-7. Germline loops: CDR1 SGHRS, CDR2 YFSETQ. The CDR3 length is 15 residues. The CDR3 here is CASSLEFGTGYEQYF.

The chain couples TRBV19 to TRBJ2-2; checking the TCRdb D call of TRBD1 is not possible without DNA. The CDR3 has 15 amino acids. Germline V gene sequence: CDR1 LNHDA, CDR2 SQIVND (reference sequence). The CDR3 loop reads CASSIVPVNTGELFF.

The rearrangement joins TRBV27 to TRBJ1-2; absent DNA, TCRdb's TRBD1 call cannot be checked. This CDR3 has 16 residues. The V gene's germline CDR1 is MNHEY and CDR2 SMNVEV (reference sequence). CDR3 residues: CASSPGWTGTNYGYTF.

V is TRBV2 and J is TRBJ2-3; TCRdb picks TRBD1, but there is no DNA to check that call. The CDR3 totals 12 residues. Looked up from germline, CDR1 is SNHLY and CDR2 is FYNNEI. The CDR3 protein is CARQGTGDTQYF. Variable domain in full (rest from reference TRBV2 and TRBJ2-3): EPEVTQTPSHQVTQMGQEVILRCVPISNHLYFYWYRQILGQKVEFLVSFYNNEISEKSEIFDDQFSVERPDGSNFTLKIRSTKLEDSAMYFCARQGTGDTQYFGPGTRLTVL.

The V gene is TRBV2, the J gene TRBJ2-3; TCRdb gives TRBD1 as the D gene, but with no DNA this cannot be confirmed. CDR1 is SNHLY and CDR2 is FYNNEI in the germline V gene. This CDR3 is built from 15 residues. The CDR3 here is CASSEGAGVTDTQYF.

This rearrangement joins TRBV7-2 to TRBJ2-7; the TCRdb call, TRBD1, lacks DNA for checking. This CDR3 has 15 residues. From germline, CDR1 is SGHTA and CDR2 FQGNSA. CDR3 region: CASSLSAGGNYEQYF.

The chain employs TRBV7-9 and TRBJ1-3. The germline CDR1 and CDR2 sequences are SEHNR and FQNEAQ (reference sequence). The CDR3 is made up of 14 amino acids. CDR3 protein: CAPFSTEQANTIYF.

This chain uses TRBV10-2 with TRBJ1-1; TCRdb lists TRBD1, though no DNA is available to test this call. The V gene's germline CDR1 is WSHSY and CDR2 SAAADI. The CDR3 loop spans 13 amino acids. This chain's CDR3 is CASSGGRVTEAFF.

This rearrangement joins TRBV11-2 to TRBJ2-3; TCRdb designates TRBD2, a call that cannot be tested without DNA. The CDR3 sequence is 18 residues long. CDR1 SGHAT and CDR2 FQNNGV come from the germline V gene. This CDR3 reads CASSLVASGGPGADTQYF.

This chain links TRBV24-1 with TRBJ2-1; TCRdb calls TRBD1, which cannot be checked without DNA. The CDR3 contains 14 residues. Germline CDR1 is KGHDR and CDR2 is SFDVKD. This CDR3 reads CATSTWTGDNEQFF.

This chain uses TRBV9 with TRBJ2-3. Germline V lookup: CDR1 SGDLS, CDR2 YYNGEE. This CDR3 region has 14 residues. The CDR3 reads CASSVEPHTDTQYF.

The chain employs TRBV15 and TRBJ1-1; TCRdb calls TRBD1, which cannot be checked without DNA. The CDR3 sequence is 15 residues long. Per germline, CDR1 LNHNV and CDR2 YYDKDF (reference sequence). The CDR3 is CASGTLGQGWTEAFF.

J is TRBJ1-2 and V is TRBV7-9. The CDR3 consists of 15 residues. The V gene's germline CDR1 is SEHNR and CDR2 FQNEAQ (reference sequence). The CDR3 sequence is CASSFAQGNLHGYTF.

The V gene is TRBV12-3 or TRBV12-4, the J gene TRBJ1-2; the D call from TCRdb, TRBD1, cannot be confirmed without DNA. This CDR3 comprises 14 residues. CDR3 sequence: CASSDSPGDIYYTF.

V usage is TRBV19 and J usage is TRBJ2-5; without DNA, the TCRdb call of TRBD2 cannot be checked. The CDR3 sequence is 16 residues long. Germline CDR1 is LNHDA and CDR2 is SQIVND (reference sequence). The CDR3 loop reads CASRDRGGAAQETQYF.

The chain combines TRBV6-5 with TRBJ2-2; TCRdb indicates TRBD2, and absent DNA this call remains unverified. Germline CDR1 reads MNHEY; CDR2 reads SVGAGI. The CDR3 contains 17 residues. CDR3 in amino acids: CASSYTEGMRGTGELFF.

This chain uses TRBV27 with TRBJ2-6; TCRdb reports TRBD1, a call that lacks DNA to check it against. This CDR3 has 18 residues. The germline CDR1 and CDR2 sequences are MNHEY and SMNVEV (reference sequence). The CDR3 region is CASSLSGTGGPGANVLTF.

The chain has TRBV9 and TRBJ2-1; no DNA is available, so the TRBD1 call from TCRdb remains unchecked. This CDR3 has 16 residues. Germline lookup yields CDR1 SGDLS and CDR2 YYNGEE. CDR3 loop: CASSVGTGGSYNEQFF.

V is TRBV5-1 and J is TRBJ1-1; TCRdb returns TRBD1, unconfirmable since there is no DNA. Germline CDR1 reads SGHRS; CDR2 reads YFSETQ. This CDR3 has 14 residues. This chain's CDR3 is CASSLMTGETEAFF.

V gene TRBV11-2 combines with J gene TRBJ2-3; with no DNA, the TCRdb D assignment of TRBD2 cannot be verified. Germline V gives CDR1 SGHAT, CDR2 FQNNGV. The CDR3 is 16 amino acids. The CDR3 reads CASSRHLAGSTDTQYF. The full variable domain, in which reference TRBV11-2 and TRBJ2-3 provide the parts outside the CDR3, is EAGVAQSPRYKIIEKRQSVAFWCNPISGHATLYWYQQILGQGPKLLIQFQNNGVVDDSQLPKDRFSAERLKGVDSTLKIQPAKLEDSAVYLCASSRHLAGSTDTQYFGPGTRLTVL.

The gene calls are TRBV5-4 and TRBJ1-2; TCRdb proposes TRBD1, but this gene call is untestable without DNA. The germline V gene has CDR1 SGHNT and CDR2 YYREEE (reference sequence). This CDR3 comprises 15 residues. CDR3 sequence: CASSRNSRSSYGYTF. Full variable domain (outside the CDR3, taken from reference TRBV5-4 and TRBJ1-2): ETGVTQSPTHLIKTRGQQVTLRCSSQSGHNTVSWYQQALGQGPQFIFQYYREEENGRGNFPPRFSGLQFPNYSSELNVNALELDDSALYLCASSRNSRSSYGYTFGSGTRLTVV.

This rearrangement joins TRBV7-9 to TRBJ1-3; checking the TCRdb D call of TRBD1 is not possible without DNA. CDR1 and CDR2 from the germline V gene are SEHNR and FQNEAQ (reference sequence). This CDR3 spans 14 amino acids. CDR3 sequence: CASSSDRGGNTIYF.